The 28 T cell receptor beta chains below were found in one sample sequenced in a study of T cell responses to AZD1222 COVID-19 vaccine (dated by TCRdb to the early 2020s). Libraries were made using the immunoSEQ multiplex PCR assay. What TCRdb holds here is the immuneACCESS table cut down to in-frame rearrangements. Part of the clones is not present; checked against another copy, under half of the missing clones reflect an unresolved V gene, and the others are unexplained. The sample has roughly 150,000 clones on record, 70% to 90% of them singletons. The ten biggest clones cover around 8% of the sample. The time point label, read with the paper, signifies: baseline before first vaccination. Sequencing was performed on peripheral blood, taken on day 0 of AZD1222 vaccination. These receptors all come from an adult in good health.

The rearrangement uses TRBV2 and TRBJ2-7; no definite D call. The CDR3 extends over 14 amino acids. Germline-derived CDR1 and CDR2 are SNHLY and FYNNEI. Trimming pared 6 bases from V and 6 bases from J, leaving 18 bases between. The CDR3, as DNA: TGTGCCAGCAGCTCAGGCAGGCTCCAGCTCGAGCAGTACTTC. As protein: CASSSGRLQLEQYF.

The CDR3 region is CASSIEGQGGYTF. The CDR3 bases are TGTGCCAGTAGTATAGAGGGACAGGGAGGCTACACCTTC. The V call is TRBV19, the J call TRBJ1-2, with 9 bases lining up with TRBD1. The CDR3 has 13 amino acids. Germline V gene lookup returns CDR1 LNHDA and CDR2 SQIVND (reference sequence). V shed 0 bases, J shed 8 bases, and the junction held 1 base outside the gene matches.

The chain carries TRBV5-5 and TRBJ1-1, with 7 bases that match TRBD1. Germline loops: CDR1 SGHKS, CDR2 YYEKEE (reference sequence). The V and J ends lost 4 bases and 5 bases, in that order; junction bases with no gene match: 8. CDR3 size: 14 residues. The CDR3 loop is CASSLGGVRTEAFF. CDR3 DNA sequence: TGTGCCAGCAGCCTAGGGGGCGTAAGGACTGAAGCTTTCTTT.

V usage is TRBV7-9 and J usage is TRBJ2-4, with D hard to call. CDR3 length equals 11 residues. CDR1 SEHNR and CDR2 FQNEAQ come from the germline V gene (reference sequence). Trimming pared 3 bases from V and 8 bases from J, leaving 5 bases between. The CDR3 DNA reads TGTGCCAGCAGCTTCTCCGACATTCAGTACTTC. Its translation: CASSFSDIQYF.

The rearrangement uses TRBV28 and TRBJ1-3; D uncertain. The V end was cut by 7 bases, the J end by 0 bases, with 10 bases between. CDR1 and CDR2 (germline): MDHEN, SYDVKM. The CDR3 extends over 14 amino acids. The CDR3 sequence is CASMLALSGNTIYF. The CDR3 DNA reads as TGTGCCAGCATGCTGGCGCTCTCTGGAAACACCATATATTTT.

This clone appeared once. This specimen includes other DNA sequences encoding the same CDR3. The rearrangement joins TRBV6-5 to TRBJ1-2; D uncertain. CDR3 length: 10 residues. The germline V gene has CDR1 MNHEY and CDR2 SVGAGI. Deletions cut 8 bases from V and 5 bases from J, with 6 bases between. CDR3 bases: TGTGCCAGCGAGGGATATGGCTACACCTTC. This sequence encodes CASEGYGYTF.

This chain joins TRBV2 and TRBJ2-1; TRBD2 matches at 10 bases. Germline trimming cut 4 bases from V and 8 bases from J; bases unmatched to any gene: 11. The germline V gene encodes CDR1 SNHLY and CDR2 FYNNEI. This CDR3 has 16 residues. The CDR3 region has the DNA TGTGCCAGCAGTGGAGGTAGCGGGAGGCCCTTGCATGAGCAGTTCTTC. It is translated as CASSGGSGRPLHEQFF. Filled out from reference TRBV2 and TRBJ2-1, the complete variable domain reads EPEVTQTPSHQVTQMGQEVILRCVPISNHLYFYWYRQILGQKVEFLVSFYNNEISEKSEIFDDQFSVERPDGSNFTLKIRSTKLEDSAMYFCASSGGSGRPLHEQFFGPGTRLTVL.

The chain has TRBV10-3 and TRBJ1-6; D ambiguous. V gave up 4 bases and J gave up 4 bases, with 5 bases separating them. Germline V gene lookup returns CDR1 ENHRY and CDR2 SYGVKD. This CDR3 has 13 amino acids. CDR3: CAISGGYNSPLHF. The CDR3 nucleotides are TGTGCCATCAGTGGGGGTTATAATTCACCCCTCCACTTT.

CDR3 amino acids: CASSQNVVPSYEQYF. The CDR3 DNA follows: TGTGCCAGCAGCCAAAACGTGGTTCCCTCCTACGAGCAGTACTTC. V is TRBV3-1 (or the pseudogene TRBV3-2) and J is TRBJ2-7; D is unclear. This CDR3 spans 15 amino acids. The germline CDR1 and CDR2 sequences are LGHDT and YNNKEL (reference sequence). V lost 2 bases to trimming and J lost 0 bases, with 11 bases between them.

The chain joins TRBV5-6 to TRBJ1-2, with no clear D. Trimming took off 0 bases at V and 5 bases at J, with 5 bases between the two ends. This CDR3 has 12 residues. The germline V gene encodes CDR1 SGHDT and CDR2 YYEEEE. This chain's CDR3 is CASSLESYGYTF. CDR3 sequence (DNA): TGTGCCAGCAGCTTGGAGTCTTATGGCTACACCTTC.

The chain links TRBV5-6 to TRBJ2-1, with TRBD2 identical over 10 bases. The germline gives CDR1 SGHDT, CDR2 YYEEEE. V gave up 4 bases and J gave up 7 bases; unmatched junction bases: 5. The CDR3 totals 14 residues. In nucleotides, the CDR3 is TGTGCCAGCAGCGAAACGACTAGCGGGAATGAGCAGTTCTTC. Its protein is CASSETTSGNEQFF.

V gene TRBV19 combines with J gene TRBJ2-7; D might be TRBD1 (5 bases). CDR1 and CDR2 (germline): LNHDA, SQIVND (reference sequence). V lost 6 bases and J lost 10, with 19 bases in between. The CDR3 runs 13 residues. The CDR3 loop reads CASSPGSSIEQYF. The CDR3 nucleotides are TGTGCCAGTAGCCCAGGGTCCTCGATCGAACAGTACTTC.

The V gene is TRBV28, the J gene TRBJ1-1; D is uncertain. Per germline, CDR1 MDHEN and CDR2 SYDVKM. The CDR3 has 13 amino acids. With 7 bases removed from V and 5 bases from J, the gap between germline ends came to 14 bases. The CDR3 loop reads CASKKREWTEAFF. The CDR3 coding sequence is TGTGCCAGCAAAAAACGGGAGTGGACTGAAGCTTTCTTT.

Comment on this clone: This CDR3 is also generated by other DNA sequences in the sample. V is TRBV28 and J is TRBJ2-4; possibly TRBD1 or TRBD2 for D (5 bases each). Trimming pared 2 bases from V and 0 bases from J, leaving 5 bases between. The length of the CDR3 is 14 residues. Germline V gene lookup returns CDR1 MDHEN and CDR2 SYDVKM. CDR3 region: CASSLGGAKNIQYF. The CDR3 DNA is TGTGCCAGCAGTTTAGGGGGAGCCAAAAACATTCAGTACTTC.

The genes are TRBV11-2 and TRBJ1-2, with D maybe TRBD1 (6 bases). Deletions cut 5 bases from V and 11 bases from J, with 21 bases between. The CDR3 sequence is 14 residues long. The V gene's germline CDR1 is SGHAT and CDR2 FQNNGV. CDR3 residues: CASSRDRPNLSYTF. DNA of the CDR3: TGTGCCAGCAGCCGAGACAGGCCGAACCTCTCATACACCTTC. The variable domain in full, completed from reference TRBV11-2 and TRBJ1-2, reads EAGVAQSPRYKIIEKRQSVAFWCNPISGHATLYWYQQILGQGPKLLIQFQNNGVVDDSQLPKDRFSAERLKGVDSTLKIQPAKLEDSAVYLCASSRDRPNLSYTFGSGTRLTVV.

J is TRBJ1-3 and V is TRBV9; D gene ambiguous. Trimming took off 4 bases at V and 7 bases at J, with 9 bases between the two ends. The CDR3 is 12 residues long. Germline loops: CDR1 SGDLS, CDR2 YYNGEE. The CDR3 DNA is TGTGCCAGCAGCTTCCCGCCGAACACCATATATTTT. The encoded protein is CASSFPPNTIYF.

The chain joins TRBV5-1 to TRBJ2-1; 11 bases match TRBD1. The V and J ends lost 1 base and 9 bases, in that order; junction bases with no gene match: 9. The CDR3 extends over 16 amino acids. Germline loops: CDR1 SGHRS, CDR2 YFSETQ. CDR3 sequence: CASSLTPGQGEFEQFF. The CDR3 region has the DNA TGCGCCAGCAGCTTGACCCCGGGACAGGGGGAATTTGAGCAGTTCTTC.

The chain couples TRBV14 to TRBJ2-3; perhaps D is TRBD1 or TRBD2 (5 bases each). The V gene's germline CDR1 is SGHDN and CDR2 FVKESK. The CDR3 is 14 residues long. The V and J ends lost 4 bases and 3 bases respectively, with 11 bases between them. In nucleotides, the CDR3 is TGTGCCAGCAGCCCACTAGGGGTGACAGATACGCAGTATTTT. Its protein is CASSPLGVTDTQYF.

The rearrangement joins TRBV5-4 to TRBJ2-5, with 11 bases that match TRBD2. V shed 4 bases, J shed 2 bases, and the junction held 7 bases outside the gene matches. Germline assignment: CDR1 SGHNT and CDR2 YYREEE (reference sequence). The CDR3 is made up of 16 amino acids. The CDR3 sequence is CASSPISSGGQETQYF. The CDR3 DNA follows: TGTGCCAGCAGCCCTATATCTAGCGGGGGGCAAGAGACCCAGTACTTC.

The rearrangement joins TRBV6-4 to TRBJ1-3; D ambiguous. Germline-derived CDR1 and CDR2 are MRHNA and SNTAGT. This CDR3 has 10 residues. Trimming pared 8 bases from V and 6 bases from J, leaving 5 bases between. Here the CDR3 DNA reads TGTGCCAGCCATTCAAACACCATATATTTT. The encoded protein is CASHSNTIYF.

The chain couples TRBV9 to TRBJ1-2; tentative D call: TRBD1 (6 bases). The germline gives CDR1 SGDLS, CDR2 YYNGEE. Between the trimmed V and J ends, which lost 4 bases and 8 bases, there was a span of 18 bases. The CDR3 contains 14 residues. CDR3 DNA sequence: TGTGCCAGCAGCCGGGCGGCAGGGGACTTAGGCTACACCTTC. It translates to CASSRAAGDLGYTF.

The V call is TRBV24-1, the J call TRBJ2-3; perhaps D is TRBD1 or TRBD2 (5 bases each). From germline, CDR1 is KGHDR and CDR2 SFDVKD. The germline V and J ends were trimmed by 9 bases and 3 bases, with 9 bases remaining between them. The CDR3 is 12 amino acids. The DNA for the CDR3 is TGTGCCACCGGGGGAGAGACAGATACGCAGTATTTT. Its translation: CATGGETDTQYF.

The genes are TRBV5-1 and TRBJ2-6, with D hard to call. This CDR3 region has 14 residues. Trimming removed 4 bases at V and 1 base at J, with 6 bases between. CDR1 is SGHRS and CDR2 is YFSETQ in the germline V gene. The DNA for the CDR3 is TGCGCCAGCAGCCGGACGTCTGGGGCCAACGTCCTGACTTTC. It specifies CASSRTSGANVLTF.

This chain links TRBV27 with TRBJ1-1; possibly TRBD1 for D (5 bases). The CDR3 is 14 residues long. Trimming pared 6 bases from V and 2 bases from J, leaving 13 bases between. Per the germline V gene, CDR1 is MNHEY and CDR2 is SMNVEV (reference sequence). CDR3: CASRIGAVNTEAFF. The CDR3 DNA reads TGTGCCAGCAGGATAGGGGCAGTTAACACTGAAGCTTTCTTT.

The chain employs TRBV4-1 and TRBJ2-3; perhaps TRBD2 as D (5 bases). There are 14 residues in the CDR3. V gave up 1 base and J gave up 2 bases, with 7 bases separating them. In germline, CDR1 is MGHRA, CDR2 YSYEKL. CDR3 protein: CASSQGGSTDTQYF. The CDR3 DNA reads TGCGCCAGCAGCCAAGGAGGGTCCACAGATACGCAGTATTTT.

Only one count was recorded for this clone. The CDR3 bases are TGTGCCAGCAGTCCTGGGGGAGGGGTCGAGCAGTACTTC. Residues: CASSPGGGVEQYF. The chain couples TRBV2 to TRBJ2-7; 7 bases match TRBD2. V lost 5 bases, J lost 6 bases, and 7 bases stayed unmatched. Germline values: CDR1 SNHLY, CDR2 FYNNEI. The CDR3 is made up of 13 amino acids.

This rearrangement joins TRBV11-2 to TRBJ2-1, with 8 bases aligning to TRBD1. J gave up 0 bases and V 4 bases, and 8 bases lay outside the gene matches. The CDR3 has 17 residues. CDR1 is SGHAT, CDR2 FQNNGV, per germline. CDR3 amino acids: CASSSSTGGSSYNEQFF. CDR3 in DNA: TGTGCCAGCAGCTCCAGTACAGGGGGGAGCTCCTACAATGAGCAGTTCTTC.

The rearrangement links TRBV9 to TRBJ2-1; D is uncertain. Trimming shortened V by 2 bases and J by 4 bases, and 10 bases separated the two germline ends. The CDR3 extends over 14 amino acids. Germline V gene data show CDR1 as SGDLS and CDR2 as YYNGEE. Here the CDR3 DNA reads TGTGCCAGCAGCGTTACCAAAGATTACAATGAGCAGTTCTTC. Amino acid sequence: CASSVTKDYNEQFF.